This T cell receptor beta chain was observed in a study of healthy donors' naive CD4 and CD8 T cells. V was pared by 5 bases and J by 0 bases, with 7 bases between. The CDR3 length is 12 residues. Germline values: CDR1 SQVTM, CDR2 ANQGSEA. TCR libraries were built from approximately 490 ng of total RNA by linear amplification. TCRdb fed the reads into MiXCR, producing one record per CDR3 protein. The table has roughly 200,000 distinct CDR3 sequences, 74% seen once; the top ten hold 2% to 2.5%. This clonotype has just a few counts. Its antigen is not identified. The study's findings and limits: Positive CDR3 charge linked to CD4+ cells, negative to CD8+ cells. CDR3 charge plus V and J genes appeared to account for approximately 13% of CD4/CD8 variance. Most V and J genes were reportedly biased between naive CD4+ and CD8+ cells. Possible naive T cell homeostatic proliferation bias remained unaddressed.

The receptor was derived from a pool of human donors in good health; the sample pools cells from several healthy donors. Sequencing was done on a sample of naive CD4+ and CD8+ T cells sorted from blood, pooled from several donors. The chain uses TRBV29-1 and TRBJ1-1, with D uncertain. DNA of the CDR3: TGCAGCGTTCTCCAGGTGAACACTGAAGCTTTCTTT. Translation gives CSVLQVNTEAFF.